The 8 T cell receptor beta chains below were found in one sample sequenced in a study of T cell responses to AZD1222 COVID-19 vaccine. Repertoires were generated with immunoSEQ multiplex PCR, while TCRdb's copy carries only in-frame clones and drops some. The table has about 150,000 clones, 90% to 95% seen once. The sequenced sample was peripheral blood, obtained on day 0 of MenACWY control vaccination. The receptors originated from an adult in good health.

J is TRBJ2-7 and V is TRBV7-2; TRBD2 agrees at 8 bases. The CDR3 covers 14 residues. The germline V gene encodes CDR1 SGHTA and CDR2 FQGNSA. V was pared by 3 bases and J by 3 bases, with 4 bases of the junction left unmatched. For the CDR3, the DNA is TGTGCCAGCAGCTTTGGCGGGAGGCTCTACGAGCAGTACTTC. Residues: CASSFGGRLYEQYF.

The genes are TRBV9 and TRBJ2-7; TRBD1 agrees at 9 bases. With V trimmed by 2 bases and J by 0 bases, 6 bases remained unmatched. Germline CDR1 SGDLS, CDR2 YYNGEE. There are 16 residues in the CDR3. The CDR3 DNA reads TGTGCCAGCAGCGTGCAAGGGACAGGGAGCTCCTACGAGCAGTACTTC. Protein sequence: CASSVQGTGSSYEQYF.

The rearrangement links TRBV4-1 to TRBJ2-3; no clear D. CDR1 and CDR2 (germline): MGHRA, YSYEKL. V was clipped by 3 bases and J by 0 bases, with 13 bases between them. The length of the CDR3 is 16 residues. CDR3 protein: CASSQLDLISTDTQYF. The CDR3, as DNA: TGCGCCAGCAGCCAGTTAGACCTGATTAGCACAGATACGCAGTATTTT.

The chain uses TRBV19 and TRBJ1-2; the D is unclear. This CDR3 comprises 16 residues. V dropped 6 bases and J dropped 4 bases, with 21 bases sitting between them. Germline loops: CDR1 LNHDA, CDR2 SQIVND (reference sequence). The CDR3 reads CASSPPPDLGFYGYTF. Written as DNA, the CDR3 is TGTGCCAGTAGCCCTCCTCCGGACCTTGGATTCTATGGCTACACCTTC. The complete variable domain, with remaining parts taken from reference TRBV19 and TRBJ1-2, reads DGGITQSPKYLFRKEGQNVTLSCEQNLNHDAMYWYRQDPGQGLRLIYYSQIVNDFQKGDIAEGYSVSREKKESFPLTVTSAQKNPTAFYLCASSPPPDLGFYGYTFGSGTRLTVV.

V and J are TRBV28 and TRBJ2-3, with D perhaps matching TRBD2 (5 bases). Germline V gene sequence: CDR1 MDHEN, CDR2 SYDVKM. The CDR3 spans 15 residues. With 5 bases removed from V and 1 base from J, the gap between germline ends came to 13 bases. CDR3 nucleotides: TGTGCCAGCAGTATGAGGGAAGCGGGCACAGATACGCAGTATTTT. Its protein product is CASSMREAGTDTQYF.

This chain links TRBV12-3 or TRBV12-4 with TRBJ1-1; a weak D match, TRBD1 (5 bases). The CDR3 totals 13 residues. Trimming took 7 bases from V and 5 from J, leaving 14 bases between them. The DNA for the CDR3 is TGTGCCAGCACCTGGACATTAAGTACTGAAGCTTTCTTT. Translated: CASTWTLSTEAFF.

V is TRBV5-6 and J is TRBJ1-1, with no clear D. The germline V gene has CDR1 SGHDT and CDR2 YYEEEE. V was shortened by 0 bases and J by 4 bases, with 13 bases between the two germline ends. This CDR3 contains 15 residues. The CDR3 here is CASSLVGVVGTEAFF. The CDR3, as DNA: TGTGCCAGCAGCTTGGTCGGGGTTGTCGGCACTGAAGCTTTCTTT.

The rearrangement joins TRBV10-2 to TRBJ1-5; 10 bases agree with TRBD1. The trim removed 10 bases at V and 0 bases at J, leaving 6 bases unmatched. This CDR3 has 15 residues. Germline assignment: CDR1 WSHSY and CDR2 SAAADI. As DNA, the CDR3 is TGCGCCACGGACAGGGGGTTGAATAGCAATCAGCCCCAGCATTTT. Translating it yields CATDRGLNSNQPQHF.